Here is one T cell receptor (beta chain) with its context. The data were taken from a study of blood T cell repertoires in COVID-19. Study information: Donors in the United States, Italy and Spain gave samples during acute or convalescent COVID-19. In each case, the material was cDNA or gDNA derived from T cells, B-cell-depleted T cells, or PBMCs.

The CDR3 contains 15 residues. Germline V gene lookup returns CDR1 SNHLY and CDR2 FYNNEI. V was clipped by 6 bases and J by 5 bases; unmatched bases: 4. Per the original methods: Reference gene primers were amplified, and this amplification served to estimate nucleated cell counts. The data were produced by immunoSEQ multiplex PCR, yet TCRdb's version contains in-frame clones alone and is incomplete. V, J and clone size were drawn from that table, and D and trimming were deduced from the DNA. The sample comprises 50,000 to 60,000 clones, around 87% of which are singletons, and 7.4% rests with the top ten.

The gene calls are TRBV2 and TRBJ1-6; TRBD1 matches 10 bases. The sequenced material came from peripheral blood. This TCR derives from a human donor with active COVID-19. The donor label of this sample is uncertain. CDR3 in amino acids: CASRGGQGDNSPLHF. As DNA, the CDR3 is TGTGCCAGCAGGGGTGGACAGGGGGATAATTCACCCCTCCACTTT.